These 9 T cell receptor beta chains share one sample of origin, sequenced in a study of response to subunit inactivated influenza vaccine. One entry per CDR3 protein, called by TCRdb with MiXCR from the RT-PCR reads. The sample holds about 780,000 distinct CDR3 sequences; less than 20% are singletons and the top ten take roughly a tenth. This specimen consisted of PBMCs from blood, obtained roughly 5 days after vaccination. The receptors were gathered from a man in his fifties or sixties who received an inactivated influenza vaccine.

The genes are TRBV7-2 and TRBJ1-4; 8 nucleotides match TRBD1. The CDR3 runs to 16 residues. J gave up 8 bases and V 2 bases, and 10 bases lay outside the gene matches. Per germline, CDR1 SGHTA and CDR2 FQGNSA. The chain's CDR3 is CASSLSQGARREKLFF. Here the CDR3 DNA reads TGTGCCAGCAGCTTAAGTCAGGGGGCAAGGAGGGAAAAACTGTTTTTT.

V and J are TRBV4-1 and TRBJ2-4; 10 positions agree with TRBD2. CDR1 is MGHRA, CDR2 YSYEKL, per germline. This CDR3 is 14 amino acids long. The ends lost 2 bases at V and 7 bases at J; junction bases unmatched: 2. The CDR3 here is CASSQLAGVNIQYF. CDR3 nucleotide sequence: TGCGCCAGCAGCCAACTAGCGGGAGTCAACATTCAGTACTTC.

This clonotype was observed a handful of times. CDR3 coding DNA: TGTGCCAGCAGCTACGGACTAGCTGGGGATACGCAGTATTTT. Protein sequence: CASSYGLAGDTQYF. The chain recombines TRBV6-5 with TRBJ2-3; 8 positions match TRBD2. The junction had 8 bases not matched to a gene; V was cut back by 6 bases and J by 6 bases. CDR1 and CDR2 from the germline V gene are MNHEY and SVGAGI. The CDR3 has 14 residues.

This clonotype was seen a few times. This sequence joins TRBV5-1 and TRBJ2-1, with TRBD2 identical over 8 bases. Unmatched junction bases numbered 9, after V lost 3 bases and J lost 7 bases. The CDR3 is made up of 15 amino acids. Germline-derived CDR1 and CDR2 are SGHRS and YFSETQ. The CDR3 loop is CASSSDIAGWNEQFF. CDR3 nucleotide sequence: TGCGCCAGCAGCTCGGACATAGCGGGGTGGAATGAGCAGTTCTTC.

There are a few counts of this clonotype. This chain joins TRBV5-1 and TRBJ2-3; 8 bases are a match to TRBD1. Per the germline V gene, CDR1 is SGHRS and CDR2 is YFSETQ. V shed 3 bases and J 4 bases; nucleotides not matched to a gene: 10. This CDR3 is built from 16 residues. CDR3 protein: CASSYGQGVQADTQYF. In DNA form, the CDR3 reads TGCGCCAGCAGCTACGGACAGGGAGTTCAGGCAGATACGCAGTATTTT.

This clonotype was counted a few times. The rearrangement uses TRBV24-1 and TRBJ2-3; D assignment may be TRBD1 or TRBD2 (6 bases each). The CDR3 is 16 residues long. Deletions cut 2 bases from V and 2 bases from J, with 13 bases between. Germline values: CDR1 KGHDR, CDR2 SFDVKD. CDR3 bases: TGTGCCACCAGTGATTCCGGGGGCCCCACCACAGATACGCAGTATTTT. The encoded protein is CATSDSGGPTTDTQYF.

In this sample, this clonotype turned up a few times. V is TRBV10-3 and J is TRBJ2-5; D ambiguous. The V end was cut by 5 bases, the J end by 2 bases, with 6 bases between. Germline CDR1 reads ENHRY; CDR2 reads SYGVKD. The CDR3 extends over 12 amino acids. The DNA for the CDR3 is TGTGCCATCAGTCAAGGGCAAGAGACCCAGTACTTC. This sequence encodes CAISQGQETQYF.

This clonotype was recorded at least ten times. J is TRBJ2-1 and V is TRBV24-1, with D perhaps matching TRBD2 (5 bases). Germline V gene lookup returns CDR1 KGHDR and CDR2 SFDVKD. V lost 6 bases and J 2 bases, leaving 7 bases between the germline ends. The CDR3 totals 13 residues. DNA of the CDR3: TGTGCCACCAGTATCGGGACCTACAATGAGCAGTTCTTC. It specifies CATSIGTYNEQFF.

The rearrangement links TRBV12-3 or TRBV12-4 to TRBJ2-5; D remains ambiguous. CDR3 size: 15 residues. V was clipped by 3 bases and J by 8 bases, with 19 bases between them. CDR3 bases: TGTGCCAGCAGTTTCTCGGCTACCAGGTTCCCAACCCAGTACTTC. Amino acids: CASSFSATRFPTQYF.